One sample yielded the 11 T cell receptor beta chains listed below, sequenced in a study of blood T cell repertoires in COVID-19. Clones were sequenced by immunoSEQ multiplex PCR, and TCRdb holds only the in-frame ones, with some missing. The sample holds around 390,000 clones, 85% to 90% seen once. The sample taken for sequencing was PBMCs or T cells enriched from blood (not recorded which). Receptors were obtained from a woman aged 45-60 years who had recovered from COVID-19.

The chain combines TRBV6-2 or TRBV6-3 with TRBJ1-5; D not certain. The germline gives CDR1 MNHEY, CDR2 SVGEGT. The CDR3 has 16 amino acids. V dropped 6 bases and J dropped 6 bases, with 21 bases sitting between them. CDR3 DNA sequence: TGTGCCAGCAGCCTCAACACCGGGGTAAACAGTCAGCCCCAGCATTTT. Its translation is CASSLNTGVNSQPQHF.

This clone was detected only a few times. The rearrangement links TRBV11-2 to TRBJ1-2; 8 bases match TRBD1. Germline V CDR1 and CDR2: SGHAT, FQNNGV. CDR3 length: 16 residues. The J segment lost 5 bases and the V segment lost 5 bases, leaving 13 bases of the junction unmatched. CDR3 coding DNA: TGTGCCAGCAGCCACCCCGCCGGACAGGGATTATATGGCTACACCTTC. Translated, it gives CASSHPAGQGLYGYTF.

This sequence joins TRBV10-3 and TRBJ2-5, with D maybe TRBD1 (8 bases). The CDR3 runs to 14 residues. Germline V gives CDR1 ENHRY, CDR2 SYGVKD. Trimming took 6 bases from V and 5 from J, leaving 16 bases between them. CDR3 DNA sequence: TGTGCCATCAGCGAAATACAGGGGGGGGAGACCCAGTACTTC. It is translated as CAISEIQGGETQYF.

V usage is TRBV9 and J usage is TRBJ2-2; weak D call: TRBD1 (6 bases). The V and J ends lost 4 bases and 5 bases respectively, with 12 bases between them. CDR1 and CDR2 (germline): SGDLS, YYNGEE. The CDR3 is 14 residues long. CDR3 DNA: TGTGCCAGCAGCCCAAGCACAGGGACCGGGGAGCTGTTTTTT. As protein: CASSPSTGTGELFF.

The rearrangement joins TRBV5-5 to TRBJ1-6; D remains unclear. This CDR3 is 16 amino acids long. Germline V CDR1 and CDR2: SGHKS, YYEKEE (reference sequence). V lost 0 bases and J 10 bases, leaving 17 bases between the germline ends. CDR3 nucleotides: TGTGCCAGCAGCTTGGGTAATACTCTTTACTCCTCACCCCTCCACTTT. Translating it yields CASSLGNTLYSSPLHF.

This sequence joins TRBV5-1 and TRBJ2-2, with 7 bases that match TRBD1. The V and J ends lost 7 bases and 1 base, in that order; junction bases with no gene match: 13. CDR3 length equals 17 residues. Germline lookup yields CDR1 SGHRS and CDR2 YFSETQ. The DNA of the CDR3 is TGCGCCAGCCACGAGGGTCGGACAGGAAGGAACACCGGGGAGCTGTTTTTT. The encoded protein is CASHEGRTGRNTGELFF.

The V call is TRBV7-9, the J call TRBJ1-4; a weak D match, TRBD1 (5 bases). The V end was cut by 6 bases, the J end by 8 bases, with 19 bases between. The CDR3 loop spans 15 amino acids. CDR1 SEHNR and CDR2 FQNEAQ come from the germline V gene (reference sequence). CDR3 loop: CASSNRDSRVEKLFF. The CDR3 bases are TGTGCCAGCAGTAATCGGGACTCCCGGGTAGAAAAACTGTTTTTT.

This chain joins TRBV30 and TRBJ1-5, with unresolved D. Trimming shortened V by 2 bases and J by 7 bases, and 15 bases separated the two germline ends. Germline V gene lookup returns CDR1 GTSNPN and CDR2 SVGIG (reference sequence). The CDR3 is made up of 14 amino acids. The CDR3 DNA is TGTGCCTGGAGTTTGGCGGCAAGAGGGCAGCCCCAGCATTTT. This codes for CAWSLAARGQPQHF.

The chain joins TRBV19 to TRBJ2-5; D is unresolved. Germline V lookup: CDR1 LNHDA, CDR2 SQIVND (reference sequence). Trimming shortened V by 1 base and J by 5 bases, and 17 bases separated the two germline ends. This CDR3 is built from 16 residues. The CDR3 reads CASSIGWVASHETQYF. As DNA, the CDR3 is TGTGCCAGTAGTATAGGGTGGGTAGCAAGCCACGAGACCCAGTACTTC.

CDR3 nucleotides: TGCGCCAGCAGCGTTCAGGGACAGAGTAATGAAAAACTGTTTTTT. Translation: CASSVQGQSNEKLFF. The chain employs TRBV5-1 and TRBJ1-4; 7 nucleotides line up with TRBD1. In germline, CDR1 is SGHRS, CDR2 YFSETQ. This CDR3 spans 15 amino acids. Germline trimming cut 4 bases from V and 4 bases from J; bases unmatched to any gene: 7.

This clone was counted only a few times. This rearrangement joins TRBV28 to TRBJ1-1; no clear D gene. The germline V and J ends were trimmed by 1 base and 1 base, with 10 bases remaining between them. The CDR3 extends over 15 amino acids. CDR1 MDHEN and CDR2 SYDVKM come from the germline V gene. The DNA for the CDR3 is TGTGCCAGCAGTTTATTCGTCAGCGCGAACACTGAAGCTTTCTTT. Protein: CASSLFVSANTEAFF. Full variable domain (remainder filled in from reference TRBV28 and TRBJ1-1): DVKVTQSSRYLVKRTGEKVFLECVQDMDHENMFWYRQDPGLGLRLIYFSYDVKMKEKGDIPEGYSVSREKKERFSLILESASTNQTSMYLCASSLFVSANTEAFFGQGTRLTVV.